Reported below is one T cell receptor beta chain. The antigen this receptor binds is unknown. No much larger clone is present one base from it, and per-base qualities are unavailable. The sample is drawn from a study of control samples from healthy donors and cancer patients (dated by TCRdb to about 2020). Library generation was performed with the immunoSEQ multiplex PCR assay. Held by TCRdb, this immuneACCESS table contains in-frame sequences only and omits some clones. Under half of the omission traces to an unresolved V gene where checked; the cause of the rest is unknown. The sample table records 50,000 to 75,000 clones; roughly 90% of these occur just once. The top ten clonotypes cover roughly 5.7% of the sample. Sequencing was done on a sample of PBMCs. The source is a man aged 55 to 69 with colorectal cancer.

This receptor has the CDR3 CASSQETGYGYTF. Here is the DNA: TGCGCCAGCAGCCAAGAGACAGGTTATGGCTACACCTTC. The chain is encoded by TRBV4-3 joined to TRBJ1-2; perhaps TRBD1 is the D gene, with 6 bases matching. Including cysteine and phenylalanine, the CDR3 has 13 amino acids. Of all the DNA, just the CDR3 is kept, 39 bases in frame from base 1. V gives up 0 bases and J gives up 5 bases, and the segment between their germline ends measures 7 bases. According to the germline V gene, CDR1 reads LGHNA and CDR2 reads YSLEER.